Listed below are T cell receptor beta chains from one sample, sequenced in a study of blood T cell repertoires in COVID-19. Profiled with immunoSEQ multiplex PCR; TCRdb holds only in-frame clones, not every one. In the table there are around 79,000 clones, around 83% of which are singletons. Source material: peripheral blood. These receptors were collected from a woman in her fifties or sixties with acute or convalescent COVID-19. Each CDR3 is given with its conserved first and last residue. The order of the fields is J gene, clone size, V gene, CDR3 protein. Part of the rows lack a size; the others show once, few, many or a class for expanded clones.

>TRBJ2-5|NA|TRBV4-1
CASSQDASGGAGHRTQYF
>TRBJ1-5|NA|TRBV27
CASSFTWDGGNQPQHF
>TRBJ2-2|NA|TRBV18
CASSTGEATGELFF
>TRBJ2-1|NA|TRBV6-5
CASGRGNEQFF
>TRBJ1-1|NA|TRBV6-6
CASSLKTGREAFF
>TRBJ1-6|NA|TRBV11-2
CASSSQGIKNSPLHF
>TRBJ2-2|NA|TRBV19
CASLLSGGHTGELFF
>TRBJ2-2|NA|TRBV5-5
CASTGLAGSSAGELFF
>TRBJ1-1|NA|TRBV5-1
CASSLDAVEGASEAFF
>TRBJ2-1|NA|TRBV3-1/TRBV3-2
CASSHTSGGNEQFF
>TRBJ1-1|NA|TRBV6-5
CASRGTGTNTEAFF
>TRBJ1-2|NA|TRBV7-9
CASSLASVSLWGYTF
>TRBJ2-7|NA|TRBV28
CASSPGDRTYEQYF
>TRBJ1-2|NA|TRBV5-1
CASSLGTGVGYTF
>TRBJ2-6|NA|TRBV7-9
CASRPISDRDSGANVLTF
>TRBJ1-5|NA|TRBV7-9
CASSYGTGNQPQHF
>TRBJ2-5|NA|TRBV4-1
CASSQEDYGGETQYF
>TRBJ1-2|once|TRBV6-5
CASSTGQGSSYGYTF
>TRBJ1-1|NA|TRBV10-3
CATRTADTEAFF
>TRBJ2-1|once|TRBV5-8
CASRPTRVTVDEQFF
>TRBJ2-7|few|TRBV4-1
CASSQEDTASSYEQYF
>TRBJ1-5|NA|TRBV21-1
CASSKGVGYNQPQHF
>TRBJ2-7|NA|TRBV5-1
CASSLELTAYEQYF
>TRBJ1-3|NA|TRBV5-1
CASSLGATSLGNTIYF
>TRBJ2-1|NA|TRBV6-2/TRBV6-3
CASSYRDRGRDNEQFF
>TRBJ1-2|NA|TRBV27
CASSRKGGDYGYTF
>TRBJ1-1|NA|TRBV28
CASSFRQGRKTEAFF
>TRBJ2-3|NA|TRBV9
CASSVEAGGATSTDTQYF
>TRBJ2-7|NA|TRBV6-4
CASSIGAGSSYEQYF
>TRBJ2-5|NA|TRBV19
CASSPGTSPGETQYF
>TRBJ2-7|NA|TRBV27
CASSLNSGEQYF
>TRBJ2-7|NA|TRBV29-1
CSVVRDRGINEQYF
>TRBJ1-1|NA|TRBV3-1/TRBV3-2
CASSQGNQYGKAFF
>TRBJ1-2|NA|TRBV6-5
CASRVLANYGYTF
>TRBJ1-1|NA|TRBV11-2
CASSRRSGQGSGGTEAFF
>TRBJ1-1|NA|TRBV7-8
CASIPPTGTGVMNTEAFF
>TRBJ2-6|NA|TRBV5-1
CASSLGGVGANVLTF
>TRBJ1-1|NA|TRBV19
CASSIDREAEAFF
>TRBJ1-3|NA|TRBV7-8
CASSLGTGGASGNTIYF
>TRBJ1-1|once|TRBV10-1
CASSESRASTEAFF
>TRBJ1-6|NA|TRBV5-5
CASSLQGAENSPLHF
>TRBJ1-1|few|TRBV27
CASSPTGNTEAFF
>TRBJ2-3|NA|TRBV5-1
CASSLSPGQGADTQYF
>TRBJ1-5|NA|TRBV30
CAWSDGTPNQPQHF
>TRBJ1-1|NA|TRBV19
CASSPPTQNTEAFF
>TRBJ1-2|NA|TRBV7-9
CASSLESVDGYTF
>TRBJ2-3|NA|TRBV24-1
CATTGTEDLTDTQYF
>TRBJ1-6|NA|TRBV7-9
CASSGGQGIHNSPLHF